This passage covers 15 T cell receptor beta chains from one sample sequenced in a study of CD8 T cells in ankylosing spondylitis. TCRdb re-called the 5' RACE reads with MiXCR, one entry per CDR3 protein. This table has fewer than 250,000 distinct CDR3 sequences, roughly a tenth appearing once. Sequencing was carried out using blood, either unsorted or a sorted T cell fraction (not recorded which). The origin of the receptors is a male donor with ankylosing spondylitis or in good health (not recorded which).

Ten or more counts support this clonotype. The chain uses TRBV20-1 and TRBJ2-5, with D possibly being TRBD1 or TRBD2 (5 bases each). Trimming shortened V by 0 bases and J by 5 bases, and 13 bases separated the two germline ends. The germline V gene encodes CDR1 DFQATT and CDR2 SNEGSKA (reference sequence). The CDR3 is 14 residues long. CDR3 protein: CSARDHGTWETQYF. The CDR3 DNA reads TGCAGTGCTAGAGATCACGGGACCTGGGAGACCCAGTACTTC.

This chain links TRBV30 with TRBJ1-3; D remains unclear. Germline V gives CDR1 GTSNPN, CDR2 SVGIG (reference sequence). The CDR3 sequence is 14 residues long. Trimming took 0 bases from V and 4 from J, leaving 10 bases between them. Written as DNA, the CDR3 is TGTGCCTGGAGTGTACTGGTAACAGGAAACACCATATATTTT. It specifies CAWSVLVTGNTIYF. The full variable domain, its missing parts supplied by reference TRBV30 and TRBJ1-3, is SQTIHQWPATLVQPVGSPLSLECTVEGTSNPNLYWYRQAAGRGLQLLFYSVGIGQISSEVPQNLSASRPQDRQFILSSKKLLLSDSGFYLCAWSVLVTGNTIYFGEGSWLTVV.

This clonotype was seen a handful of times. The V and J genes are TRBV2 and TRBJ2-1; perhaps TRBD2 as D (6 bases). The V and J ends lost 6 bases and 7 bases respectively, with 13 bases between them. Germline-derived CDR1 and CDR2 are SNHLY and FYNNEI. The CDR3 has 13 residues. CDR3 residues: CASRAGTPNEQFF. The CDR3 DNA is TGTGCCAGCAGGGCCGGGACTCCAAATGAGCAGTTCTTC.

This clonotype has ten or more counts. The gene calls are TRBV6-1 and TRBJ2-5, with TRBD2 matching over 9 bases. Germline CDR1 and CDR2: MNHNS and SASEGT. V gave up 7 bases and J gave up 3 bases; unmatched junction bases: 6. This CDR3 comprises 14 residues. The CDR3 bases are TGTGCCAGCACCCCAGGACTAGCGAAAGAGACCCAGTACTTC. It encodes CASTPGLAKETQYF.

This clonotype was recorded at least ten times. The rearrangement uses TRBV20-1 and TRBJ2-3; a possible D gene is TRBD1 (7 bases). Germline V lookup: CDR1 DFQATT, CDR2 SNEGSKA (reference sequence). This CDR3 region has 15 residues. V was cut by 0 bases and J by 4 bases, with 14 bases left in between. DNA of the CDR3: TGCAGTGCTAGAGATCTCCAGGGGGGCCCAGATACGCAGTATTTT. Translated: CSARDLQGGPDTQYF.

This clonotype was seen ten or more times. The chain uses TRBV20-1 and TRBJ2-4; 10 bases align to TRBD2. CDR3 length: 14 amino acids. The trim removed 0 bases at V and 6 bases at J, leaving 2 bases unmatched. The germline V gene encodes CDR1 DFQATT and CDR2 SNEGSKA (reference sequence). The CDR3 reads CSARDIAGGNIQYF. In DNA, the CDR3 is TGCAGTGCTAGAGATATAGCGGGAGGAAACATTCAGTACTTC.

The sample holds many counts of this clonotype. The V call is TRBV7-2, the J call TRBJ1-2, with D possibly matching TRBD1 (5 bases). This CDR3 comprises 14 residues. Trimming stripped 3 bases from V and 4 bases from J, with 12 bases between. Per the germline V gene, CDR1 is SGHTA and CDR2 is FQGNSA. The CDR3 coding sequence is TGTGCCAGCAGCTTCAAGGGGACGGGCTATGGCTACACCTTC. Protein sequence: CASSFKGTGYGYTF.

This clonotype was seen a few times. The rearrangement joins TRBV7-2 to TRBJ2-2; the D gene is possibly TRBD2 (5 bases). Deletions cut 5 bases from V and 2 bases from J, with 15 bases between. Germline CDR1 SGHTA, CDR2 FQGNSA. There are 16 residues in the CDR3. The chain's CDR3 is CASSLPGILNTGELFF. The CDR3 nucleotides read TGTGCCAGCAGCCTACCCGGGATCCTTAACACCGGGGAGCTGTTTTTT.

As concerns this clonotype: Given a much more abundant clone one base away, this may be a read error. The CDR3 ends on some other residue instead of the conserved phenylalanine or tryptophan, so this is likely a read error. V usage is TRBV5-1 and J usage is TRBJ2-6, with no clear D. Germline V gives CDR1 SGHRS, CDR2 YFSETQ. V was trimmed by 0 bases and J by 0 bases, leaving 7 bases between them. This CDR3 is built from 16 residues. As DNA, the CDR3 is TGCGCCAGCAGCTTGGAAGTATACTCTGGGGCCAACGTCCTGACTCTC. Its translation is CASSLEVYSGANVLTL.

This chain uses TRBV20-1 with TRBJ2-7; a possible D gene is TRBD2 (7 bases). The germline CDR1 and CDR2 sequences are DFQATT and SNEGSKA (reference sequence). The CDR3 length is 16 residues. Trimming shortened V by 5 bases and J by 0 bases, and 20 bases separated the two germline ends. The CDR3 DNA sequence: TGCAGTGCTTCAGGGGACTTCCCGGGAGGCTCCTACGAGCAGTACTTC. It encodes CSASGDFPGGSYEQYF.

The chain combines TRBV29-1 with TRBJ2-3; 8 bases fit TRBD2. The CDR3 has 14 residues. The ends lost 1 base at V and 4 bases at J; junction bases unmatched: 4. Germline values: CDR1 SQVTM, CDR2 ANQGSEA. CDR3 coding DNA: TGCAGCGTTGAAGGGCGGGGGGACTCAGATACGCAGTATTTT. As protein: CSVEGRGDSDTQYF.

This clonotype was detected many times. V usage is TRBV14 and J usage is TRBJ1-1; D remains unclear. V was shortened by 5 bases and J by 0 bases, with 7 bases between the two germline ends. CDR1 SGHDN and CDR2 FVKESK come from the germline V gene. The CDR3 consists of 13 residues. The CDR3: CASSTRLNTEAFF. Here the CDR3 DNA reads TGTGCCAGCAGCACCCGACTGAACACTGAAGCTTTCTTT.

Remarks on this clonotype: The junction departs from germline at one end; a sequencing error may be responsible. J is TRBJ2-5 and V is TRBV3-1; 14 positions match TRBD2. The CDR3 sequence is 18 residues long. Looked up from germline, CDR1 is LGHDT and CDR2 is YNNKEL (reference sequence). The CDR3 nucleotides are TGTGCCTGCAGCCAAGATCGCGGGACTAGCGGGAGCGGCGAGACCCAGTACTTC. As protein: CACSQDRGTSGSGETQYF.

This clonotype was counted ten times or more. The rearrangement joins TRBV29-1 to TRBJ2-5; D is possibly TRBD2 (5 bases). Trimming cost V 6 bases and J 5 bases, with 16 bases left between them. CDR1 SQVTM and CDR2 ANQGSEA come from the germline V gene. CDR3 size: 13 residues. CDR3 residues: CSVRGDSGETQYF. The CDR3, as DNA: TGCAGCGTCCGCGGTGATTCGGGGGAGACCCAGTACTTC. The variable domain in full, with the rest retrieved from reference TRBV29-1 and TRBJ2-5, is SAVISQKPSRDICQRGTSLTIQCQVDSQVTMMFWYRQQPGQSLTLIATANQGSEATYESGFVIDKFPISRPNLTFSTLTVSNMSPEDSSIYLCSVRGDSGETQYFGPGTRLLVL.

The chain links TRBV3-1 to TRBJ2-1; tentatively, D is TRBD2 (6 bases). Trimming removed 1 base from V and 7 bases from J, with 11 bases in between. The length of the CDR3 is 14 residues. Germline V gives CDR1 LGHDT, CDR2 YNNKEL (reference sequence). The DNA for the CDR3 is TGTGCCAGCAGCCAAGGAGCCGGAGGGAATGAGCAGTTCTTC. Protein product: CASSQGAGGNEQFF.